The TCR beta chain described here comes from a study of human T cells and chemical hapten exposure. Overall study context: The patient population, which was mostly female, had alopecia areata, totalis or universalis.

The study's findings and limits: Clustering by CDR3 similarity yielded significantly more large clusters from expanded TCRs than controls. There was alopecia in the donors, so their immune response may differ from that of healthy people.

Deletions cut 1 base from V and 0 bases from J, with 16 bases between. Germline lookup yields CDR1 SEHNR and CDR2 FQNEAQ (reference sequence). The CDR3 is made up of 18 amino acids. Time point in this sample: patch test 1, 2 weeks after DPC sensitization. The treatment is: therapeutic diphenylcyclopropenone sensitization with weekly scalp DPC. In this sample, this clonotype turned up many times. The antigen remains unidentified. TCRdb passed the RACE reads through MiXCR, listing each CDR3 protein once. Among some 120,000 distinct CDR3 sequences, about 12% were seen once, and the ten largest hold approximately 1.5%.

The material was whole blood, obtained in connection with sensitization to the hapten diphenylcyclopropenone (DPC). This clonotype originated in a woman aged 50 to 60 with alopecia areata. Some clones in this sample may be carry-over from other donors' samples. This chain uses TRBV7-9 with TRBJ1-5; D may be TRBD1 (6 bases). The CDR3 loop reads CASSLVSWGRGSNQPQHF. The CDR3 nucleotides read TGTGCCAGCAGCTTAGTAAGTTGGGGCAGGGGTAGCAATCAGCCCCAGCATTTT.